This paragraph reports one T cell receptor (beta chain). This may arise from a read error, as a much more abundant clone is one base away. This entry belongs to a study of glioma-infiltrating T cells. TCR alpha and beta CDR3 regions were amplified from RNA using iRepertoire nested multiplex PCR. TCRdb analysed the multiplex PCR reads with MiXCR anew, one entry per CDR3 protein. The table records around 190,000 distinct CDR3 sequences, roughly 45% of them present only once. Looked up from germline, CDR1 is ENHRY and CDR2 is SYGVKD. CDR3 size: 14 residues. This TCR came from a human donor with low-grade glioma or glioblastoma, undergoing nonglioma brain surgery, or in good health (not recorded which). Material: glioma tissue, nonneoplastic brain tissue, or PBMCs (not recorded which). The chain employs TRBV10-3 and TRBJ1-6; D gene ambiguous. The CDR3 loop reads CVISGRRWDSPLHF. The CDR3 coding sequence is TGTGTCATCAGTGGTCGTCGATGGGATTCACCCCTCCACTTT.